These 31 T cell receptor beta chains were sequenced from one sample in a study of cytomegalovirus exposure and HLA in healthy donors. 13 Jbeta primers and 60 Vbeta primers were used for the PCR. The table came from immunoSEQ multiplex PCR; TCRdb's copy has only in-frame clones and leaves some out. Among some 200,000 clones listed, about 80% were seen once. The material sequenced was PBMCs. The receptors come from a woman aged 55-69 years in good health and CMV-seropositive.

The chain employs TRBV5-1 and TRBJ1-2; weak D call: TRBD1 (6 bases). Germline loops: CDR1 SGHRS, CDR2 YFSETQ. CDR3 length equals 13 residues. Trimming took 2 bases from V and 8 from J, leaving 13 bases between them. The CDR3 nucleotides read TGCGCCAGCAGCTTAAGACAGGCTGGGGGCTACACCTTC. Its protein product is CASSLRQAGGYTF.

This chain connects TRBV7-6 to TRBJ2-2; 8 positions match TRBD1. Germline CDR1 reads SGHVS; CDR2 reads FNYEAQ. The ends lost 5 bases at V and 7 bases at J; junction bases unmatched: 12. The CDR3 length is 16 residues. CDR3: CASSDRGPRADGELFF. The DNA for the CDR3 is TGTGCCAGCAGCGACAGGGGCCCCCGAGCGGACGGGGAGCTGTTTTTT.

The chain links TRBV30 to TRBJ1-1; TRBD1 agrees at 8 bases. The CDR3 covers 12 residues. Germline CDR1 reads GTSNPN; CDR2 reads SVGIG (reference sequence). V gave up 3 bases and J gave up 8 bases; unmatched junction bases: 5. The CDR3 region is CAWRGYRGEAFF. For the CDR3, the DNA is TGTGCCTGGAGGGGATACAGGGGGGAAGCTTTCTTT.

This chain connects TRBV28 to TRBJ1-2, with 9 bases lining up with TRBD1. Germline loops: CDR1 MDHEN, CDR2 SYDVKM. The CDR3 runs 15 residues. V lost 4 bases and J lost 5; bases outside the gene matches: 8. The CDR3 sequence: CASSSPGQGSYGYTF. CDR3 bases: TGTGCCAGCAGTTCTCCGGGACAGGGATCGTATGGCTACACCTTC.

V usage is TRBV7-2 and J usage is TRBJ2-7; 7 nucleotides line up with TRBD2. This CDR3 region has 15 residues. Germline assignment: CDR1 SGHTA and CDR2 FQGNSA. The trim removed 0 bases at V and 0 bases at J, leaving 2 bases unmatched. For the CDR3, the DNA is TGTGCCAGCAGCTTAGCCGGGGGGACCTCCTACGAGCAGTACTTC. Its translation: CASSLAGGTSYEQYF.

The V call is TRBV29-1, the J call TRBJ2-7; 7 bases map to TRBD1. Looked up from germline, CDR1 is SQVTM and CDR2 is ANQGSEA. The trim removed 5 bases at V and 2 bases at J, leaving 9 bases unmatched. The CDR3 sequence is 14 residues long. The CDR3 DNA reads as TGCAGCGTTTATCAGACAGGGTCTACCTACGAGCAGTACTTC. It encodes CSVYQTGSTYEQYF.

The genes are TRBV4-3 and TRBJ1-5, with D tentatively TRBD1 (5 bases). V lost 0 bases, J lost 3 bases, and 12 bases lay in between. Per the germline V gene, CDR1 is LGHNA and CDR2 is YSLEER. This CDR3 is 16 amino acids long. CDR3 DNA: TGCGCCAGCAGCCAAGACTGGACATTCCCCAATCAGCCCCAGCATTTT. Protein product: CASSQDWTFPNQPQHF.

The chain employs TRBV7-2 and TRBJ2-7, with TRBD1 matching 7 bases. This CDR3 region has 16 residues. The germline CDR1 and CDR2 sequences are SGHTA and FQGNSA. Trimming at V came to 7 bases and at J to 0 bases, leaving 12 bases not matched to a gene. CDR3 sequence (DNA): TGTGCCAGCACCTTGGGGACAGACTTAAGCTCCTACGAGCAGTACTTC. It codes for CASTLGTDLSSYEQYF.

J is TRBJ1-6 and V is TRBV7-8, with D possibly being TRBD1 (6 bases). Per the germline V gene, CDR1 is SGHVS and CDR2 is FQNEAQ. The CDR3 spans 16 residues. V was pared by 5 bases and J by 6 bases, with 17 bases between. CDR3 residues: CASSGERRDINSPLHF. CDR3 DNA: TGTGCCAGCAGCGGTGAACGACGGGACATTAATTCACCCCTCCACTTT.

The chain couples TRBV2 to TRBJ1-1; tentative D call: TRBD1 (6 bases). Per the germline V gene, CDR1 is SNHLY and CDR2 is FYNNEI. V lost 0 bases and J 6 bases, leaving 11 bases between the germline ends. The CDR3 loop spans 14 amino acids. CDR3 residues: CASSEAWGHAEAFF. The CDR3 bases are TGTGCCAGCAGTGAAGCCTGGGGGCACGCTGAAGCTTTCTTT.

The CDR3 region is CASSLGQKADTQYF. CDR3 DNA: TGTGCCAGCTCACTGGGACAGAAGGCAGATACGCAGTATTTT. The V gene is TRBV18, the J gene TRBJ2-3; TRBD1 matches at 7 bases. The V gene end was trimmed by 4 bases and the J gene end by 4 bases; junction bases not matched to a gene: 5. CDR3 length equals 14 residues. Germline V lookup: CDR1 KGHSH, CDR2 LQKENI.

The CDR3 reads CASSLEGTGGDTQYF. DNA for the CDR3: TGCGCCAGCAGCCTCGAGGGGACAGGTGGAGATACGCAGTATTTT. V gene TRBV4-1 combines with J gene TRBJ2-3, with 8 nucleotides matching TRBD1. Trimming took 4 bases from V and 5 from J; bases not matched to a gene: 8. The CDR3 extends over 15 amino acids. CDR1 is MGHRA, CDR2 YSYEKL, per germline.

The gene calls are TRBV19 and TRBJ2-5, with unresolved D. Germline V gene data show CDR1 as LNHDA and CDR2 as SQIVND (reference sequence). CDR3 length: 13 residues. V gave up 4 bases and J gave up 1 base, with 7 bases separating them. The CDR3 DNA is TGTGCCAGTAGTACAGGTTCCCAAGAGACCCAGTACTTC. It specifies CASSTGSQETQYF. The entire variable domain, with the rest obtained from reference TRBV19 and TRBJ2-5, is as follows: DGGITQSPKYLFRKEGQNVTLSCEQNLNHDAMYWYRQDPGQGLRLIYYSQIVNDFQKGDIAEGYSVSREKKESFPLTVTSAQKNPTAFYLCASSTGSQETQYFGPGTRLLVL.

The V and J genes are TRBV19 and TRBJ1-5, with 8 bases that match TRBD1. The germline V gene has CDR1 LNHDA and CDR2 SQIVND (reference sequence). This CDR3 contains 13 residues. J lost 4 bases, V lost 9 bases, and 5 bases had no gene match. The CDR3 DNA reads TGTGCCAGCGGGGGGACAGGAAATCAGCCCCAGCATTTT. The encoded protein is CASGGTGNQPQHF.

DNA for the CDR3: TGTGCCAGCAGCTTGTTCGGGACTAGCGGCCCATCCTACAATGAGCAGTTCTTC. Residues: CASSLFGTSGPSYNEQFF. V and J are TRBV7-6 and TRBJ2-1; 11 nucleotides line up with TRBD2. With 3 bases clipped from V and 1 base from J, the junction kept 8 bases outside the gene matches. Germline CDR1 and CDR2: SGHVS and FNYEAQ. The CDR3 runs to 18 residues. The full variable domain, its missing parts supplied by reference TRBV7-6 and TRBJ2-1, is GAGVSQSPRYKVTKRGQDVALRCDPISGHVSLYWYRQALGQGPEFLTYFNYEAQQDKSGLPNDRFSAERPEGSISTLTIQRTEQRDSAMYRCASSLFGTSGPSYNEQFFGPGTRLTVL.

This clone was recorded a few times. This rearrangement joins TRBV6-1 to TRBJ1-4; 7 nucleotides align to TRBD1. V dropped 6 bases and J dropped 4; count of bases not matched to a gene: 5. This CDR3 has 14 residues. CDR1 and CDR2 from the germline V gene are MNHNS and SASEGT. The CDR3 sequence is CASRLQGGNEKLFF. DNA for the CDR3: TGTGCCAGCAGACTCCAGGGGGGTAATGAAAAACTGTTTTTT.

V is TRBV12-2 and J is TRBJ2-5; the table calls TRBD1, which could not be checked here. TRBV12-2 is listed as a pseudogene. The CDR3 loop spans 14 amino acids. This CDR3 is CASRLVPQVETQYF. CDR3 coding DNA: TGTGCAAGTCGCTTAGTCCCCCAGGTGGAGACCCAGTACTTC.

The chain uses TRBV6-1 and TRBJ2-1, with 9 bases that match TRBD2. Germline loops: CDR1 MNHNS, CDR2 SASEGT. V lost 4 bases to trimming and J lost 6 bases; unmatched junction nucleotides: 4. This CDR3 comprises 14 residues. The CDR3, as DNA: TGTGCCAGCAGTGTTACTAGCGGGTCCAATGAGCAGTTCTTC. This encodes CASSVTSGSNEQFF.

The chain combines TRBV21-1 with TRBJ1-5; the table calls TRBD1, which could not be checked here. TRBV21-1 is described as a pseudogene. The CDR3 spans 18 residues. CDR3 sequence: CASNWDRGRRESNQPQHF. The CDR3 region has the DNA TGTGCCAGCAACTGGGACAGGGGGCGTCGAGAGAGCAATCAGCCCCAGCATTTT.

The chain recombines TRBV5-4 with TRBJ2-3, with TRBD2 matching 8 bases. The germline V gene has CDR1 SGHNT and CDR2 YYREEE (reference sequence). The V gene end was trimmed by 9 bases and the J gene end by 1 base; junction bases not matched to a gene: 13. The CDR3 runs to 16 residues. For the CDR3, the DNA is TGTGCCAAGACGGACGGCGGGAGGAAACGCACAGATACGCAGTATTTT. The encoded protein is CAKTDGGRKRTDTQYF. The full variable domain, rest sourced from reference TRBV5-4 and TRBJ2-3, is ETGVTQSPTHLIKTRGQQVTLRCSSQSGHNTVSWYQQALGQGPQFIFQYYREEENGRGNFPPRFSGLQFPNYSSELNVNALELDDSALYLCAKTDGGRKRTDTQYFGPGTRLTVL.

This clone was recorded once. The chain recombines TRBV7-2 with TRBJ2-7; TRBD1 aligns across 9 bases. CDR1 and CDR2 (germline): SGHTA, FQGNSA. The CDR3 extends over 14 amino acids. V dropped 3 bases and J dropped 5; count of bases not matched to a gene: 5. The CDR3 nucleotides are TGTGCCAGCAGCTTCGGGACAGGGTTAAACGAGCAGTACTTC. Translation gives CASSFGTGLNEQYF.

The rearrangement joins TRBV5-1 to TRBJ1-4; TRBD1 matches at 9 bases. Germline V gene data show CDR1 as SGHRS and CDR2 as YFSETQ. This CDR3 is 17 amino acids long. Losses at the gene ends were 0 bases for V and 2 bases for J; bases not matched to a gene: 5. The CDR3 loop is CASSLDRGRSTNEKLFF. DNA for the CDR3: TGCGCCAGCAGCTTGGACAGGGGGCGAAGTACTAATGAAAAACTGTTTTTT.

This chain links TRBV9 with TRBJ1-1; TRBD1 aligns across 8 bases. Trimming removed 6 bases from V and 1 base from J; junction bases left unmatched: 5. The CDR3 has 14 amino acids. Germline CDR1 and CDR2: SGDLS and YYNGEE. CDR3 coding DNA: TGTGCCAGCAAATCCGGGACAGGGAACACTGAAGCTTTCTTT. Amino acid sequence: CASKSGTGNTEAFF. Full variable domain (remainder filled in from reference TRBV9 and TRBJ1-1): DSGVTQTPKHLITATGQRVTLRCSPRSGDLSVYWYQQSLDQGLQFLIQYYNGEERAKGNILERFSAQQFPDLHSELNLSSLELGDSALYFCASKSGTGNTEAFFGQGTRLTVV.

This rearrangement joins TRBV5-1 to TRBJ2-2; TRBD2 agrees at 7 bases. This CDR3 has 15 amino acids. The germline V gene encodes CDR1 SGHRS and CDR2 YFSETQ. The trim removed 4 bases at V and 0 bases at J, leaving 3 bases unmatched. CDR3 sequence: CASSERGANTGELFF. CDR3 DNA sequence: TGCGCCAGCAGCGAGCGGGGCGCGAACACCGGGGAGCTGTTTTTT.

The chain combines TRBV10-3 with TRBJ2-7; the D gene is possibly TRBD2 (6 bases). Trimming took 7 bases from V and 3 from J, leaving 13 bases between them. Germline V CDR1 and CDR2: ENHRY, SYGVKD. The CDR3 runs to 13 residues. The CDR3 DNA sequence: TGTGCCATCAAAGGAGGGACGATCTACGAGCAGTACTTC. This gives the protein CAIKGGTIYEQYF.

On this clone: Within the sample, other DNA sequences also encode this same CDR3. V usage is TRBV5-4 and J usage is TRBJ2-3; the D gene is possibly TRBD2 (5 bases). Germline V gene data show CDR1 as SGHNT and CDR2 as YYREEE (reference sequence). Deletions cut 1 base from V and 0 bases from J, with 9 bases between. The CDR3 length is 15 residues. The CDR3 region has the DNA TGTGCCAGCAGCTTGCCTGGGAGTAGCACAGATACGCAGTATTTT. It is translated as CASSLPGSSTDTQYF.

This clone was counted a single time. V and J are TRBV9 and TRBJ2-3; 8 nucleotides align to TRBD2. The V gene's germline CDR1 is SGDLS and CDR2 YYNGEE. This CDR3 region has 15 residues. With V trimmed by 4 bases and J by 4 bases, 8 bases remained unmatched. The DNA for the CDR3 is TGTGCCAGCAGCCTAAGCGGGAGTGGGGCAGATACGCAGTATTTT. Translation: CASSLSGSGADTQYF.

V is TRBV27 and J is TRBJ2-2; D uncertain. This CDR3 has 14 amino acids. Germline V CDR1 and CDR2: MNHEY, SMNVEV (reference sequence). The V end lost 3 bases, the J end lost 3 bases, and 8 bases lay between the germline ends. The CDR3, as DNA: TGTGCCAGCAGTTTCGCTCACTACACCGGGGAGCTGTTTTTT. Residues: CASSFAHYTGELFF.

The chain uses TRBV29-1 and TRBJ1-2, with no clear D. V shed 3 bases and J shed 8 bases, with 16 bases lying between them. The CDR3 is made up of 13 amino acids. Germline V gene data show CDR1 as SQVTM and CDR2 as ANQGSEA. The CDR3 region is CSVDAPLKEGYTF. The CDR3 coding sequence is TGCAGCGTTGACGCACCCCTGAAAGAGGGCTACACCTTC.

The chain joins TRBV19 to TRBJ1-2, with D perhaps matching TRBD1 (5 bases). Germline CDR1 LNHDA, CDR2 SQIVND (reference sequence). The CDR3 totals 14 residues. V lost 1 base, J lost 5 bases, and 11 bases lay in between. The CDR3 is CASSIGQGRYGYTF. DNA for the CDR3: TGTGCCAGTAGTATAGGGCAGGGTCGGTATGGCTACACCTTC.

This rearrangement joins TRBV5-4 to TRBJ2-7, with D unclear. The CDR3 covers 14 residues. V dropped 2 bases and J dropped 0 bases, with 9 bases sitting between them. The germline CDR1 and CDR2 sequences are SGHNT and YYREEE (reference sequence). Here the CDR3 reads CASSFQVSSYEQYF. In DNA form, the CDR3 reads TGTGCCAGCAGCTTCCAGGTGTCCTCCTACGAGCAGTACTTC.